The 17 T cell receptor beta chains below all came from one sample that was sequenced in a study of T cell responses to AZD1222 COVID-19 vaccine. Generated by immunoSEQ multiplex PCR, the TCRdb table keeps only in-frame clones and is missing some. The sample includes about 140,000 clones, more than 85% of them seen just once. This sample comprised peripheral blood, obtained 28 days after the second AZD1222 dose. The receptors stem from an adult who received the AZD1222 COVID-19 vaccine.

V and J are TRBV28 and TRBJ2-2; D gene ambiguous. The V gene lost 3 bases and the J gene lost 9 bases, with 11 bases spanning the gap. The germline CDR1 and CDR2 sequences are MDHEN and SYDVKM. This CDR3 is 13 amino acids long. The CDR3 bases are TGTGCCAGCAGTTTCCGTAGGTTGTGGGAGCTGTTTTTT. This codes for CASSFRRLWELFF.

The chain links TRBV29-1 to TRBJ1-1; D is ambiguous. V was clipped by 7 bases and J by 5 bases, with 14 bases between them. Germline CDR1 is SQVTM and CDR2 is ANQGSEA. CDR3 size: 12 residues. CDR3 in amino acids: CSGHSPRTEAFF. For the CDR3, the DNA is TGCAGCGGACACAGCCCGAGGACTGAAGCTTTCTTT.

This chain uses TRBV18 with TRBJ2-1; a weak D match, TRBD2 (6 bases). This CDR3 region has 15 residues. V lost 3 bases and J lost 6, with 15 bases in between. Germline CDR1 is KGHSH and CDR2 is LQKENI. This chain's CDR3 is CASSPRGGVRNEQFF. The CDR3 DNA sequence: TGTGCCAGCTCACCCCGGGGCGGGGTTCGCAATGAGCAGTTCTTC.

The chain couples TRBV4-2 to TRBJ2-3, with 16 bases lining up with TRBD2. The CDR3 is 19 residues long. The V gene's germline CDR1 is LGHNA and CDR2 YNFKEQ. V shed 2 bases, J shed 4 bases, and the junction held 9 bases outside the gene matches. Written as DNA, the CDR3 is TGTGCCAGCAGCCAACGGGGGACTAGCGGGAGGGCGTTTGCAGATACGCAGTATTTT. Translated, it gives CASSQRGTSGRAFADTQYF.

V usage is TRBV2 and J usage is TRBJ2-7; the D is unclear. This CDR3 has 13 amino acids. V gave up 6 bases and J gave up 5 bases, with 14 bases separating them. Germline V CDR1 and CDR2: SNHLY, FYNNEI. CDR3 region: CASSRERADEQYF. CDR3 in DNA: TGTGCCAGCAGCAGAGAAAGGGCCGACGAGCAGTACTTC.

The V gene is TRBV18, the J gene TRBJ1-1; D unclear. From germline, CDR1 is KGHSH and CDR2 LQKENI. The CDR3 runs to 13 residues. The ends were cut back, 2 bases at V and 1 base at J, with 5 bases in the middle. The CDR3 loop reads CASSPTTNTEAFF. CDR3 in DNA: TGTGCCAGCTCACCAACCACGAACACTGAAGCTTTCTTT.

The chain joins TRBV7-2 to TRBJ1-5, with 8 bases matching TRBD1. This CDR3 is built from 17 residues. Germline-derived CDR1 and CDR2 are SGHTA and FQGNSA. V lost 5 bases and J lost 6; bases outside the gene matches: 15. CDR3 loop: CASSPGQGVAEGQPQHF. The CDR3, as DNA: TGTGCCAGCAGCCCCGGACAGGGTGTTGCGGAGGGTCAGCCCCAGCATTTT.

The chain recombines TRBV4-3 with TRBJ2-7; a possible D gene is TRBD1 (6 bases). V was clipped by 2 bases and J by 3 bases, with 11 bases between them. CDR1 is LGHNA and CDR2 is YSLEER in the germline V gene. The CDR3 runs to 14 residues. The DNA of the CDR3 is TGCGCCAGCAGCCAACTTCCGGGACACTACGAGCAGTACTTC. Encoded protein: CASSQLPGHYEQYF.

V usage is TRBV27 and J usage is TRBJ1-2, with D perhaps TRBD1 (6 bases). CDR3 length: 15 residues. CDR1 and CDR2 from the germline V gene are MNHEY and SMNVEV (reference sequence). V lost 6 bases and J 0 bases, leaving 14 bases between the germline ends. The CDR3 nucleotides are TGTGCCAGCAGGGTCGGACAGAGTCCTAACTATGGCTACACCTTC. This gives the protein CASRVGQSPNYGYTF.

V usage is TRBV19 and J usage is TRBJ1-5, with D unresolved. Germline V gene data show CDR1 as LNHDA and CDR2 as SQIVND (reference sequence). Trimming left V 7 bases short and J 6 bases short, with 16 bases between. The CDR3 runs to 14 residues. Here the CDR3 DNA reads TGTGCCAGTACCATCCGGGGTCAAGGTCAGCCCCAGCATTTT. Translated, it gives CASTIRGQGQPQHF.

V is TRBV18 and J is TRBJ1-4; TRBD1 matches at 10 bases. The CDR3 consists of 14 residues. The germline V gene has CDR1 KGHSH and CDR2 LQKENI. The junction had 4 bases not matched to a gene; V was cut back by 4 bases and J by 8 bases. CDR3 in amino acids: CASSQGQGKEKLFF. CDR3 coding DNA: TGTGCCAGCTCACAGGGACAGGGGAAGGAAAAACTGTTTTTT.

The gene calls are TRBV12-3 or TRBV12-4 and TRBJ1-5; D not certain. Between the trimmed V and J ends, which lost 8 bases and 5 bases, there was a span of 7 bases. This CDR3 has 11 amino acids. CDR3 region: CASGQHQPQHF. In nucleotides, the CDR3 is TGTGCCAGCGGGCAGCATCAGCCCCAGCATTTT.

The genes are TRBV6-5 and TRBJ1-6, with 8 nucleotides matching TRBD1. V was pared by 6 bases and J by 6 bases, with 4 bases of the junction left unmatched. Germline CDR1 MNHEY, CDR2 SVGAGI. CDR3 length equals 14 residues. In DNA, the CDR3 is TGTGCCAGCAGGGGACAGGAGTCTAATTCACCCCTCCACTTT. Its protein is CASRGQESNSPLHF.

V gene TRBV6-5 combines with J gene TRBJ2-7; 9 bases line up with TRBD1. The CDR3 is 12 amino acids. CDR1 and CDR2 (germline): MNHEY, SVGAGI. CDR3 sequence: CTTGQGAYEQYF. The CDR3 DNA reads TGTACCACGGGACAGGGCGCCTACGAGCAGTACTTC.

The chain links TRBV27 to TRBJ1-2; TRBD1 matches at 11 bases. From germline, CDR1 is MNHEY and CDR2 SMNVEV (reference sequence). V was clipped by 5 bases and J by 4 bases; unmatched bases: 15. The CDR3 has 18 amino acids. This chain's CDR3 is CASSEMPGQGDLGYGYTF. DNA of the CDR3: TGTGCCAGCAGTGAGATGCCGGGACAGGGGGATTTGGGCTATGGCTACACCTTC.

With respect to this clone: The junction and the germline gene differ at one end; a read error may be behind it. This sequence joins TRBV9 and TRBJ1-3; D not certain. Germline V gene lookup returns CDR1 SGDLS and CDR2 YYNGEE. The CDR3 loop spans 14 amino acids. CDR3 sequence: CASSVEEPGHTIYF. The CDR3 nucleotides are TGTGCCAGCAGCGTAGAAGAACCTGGACACACCATATATTTT.

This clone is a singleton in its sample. The CDR3 spells CASSDGTYYGYTF. CDR3 coding DNA: TGTGCCAGCAGTGATGGCACCTACTATGGCTACACCTTC. The V and J genes are TRBV6-1 and TRBJ1-2; D is unclear. The germline gives CDR1 MNHNS, CDR2 SASEGT. Deletions cut 3 bases from V and 3 bases from J, with 8 bases between. CDR3 size: 13 residues.